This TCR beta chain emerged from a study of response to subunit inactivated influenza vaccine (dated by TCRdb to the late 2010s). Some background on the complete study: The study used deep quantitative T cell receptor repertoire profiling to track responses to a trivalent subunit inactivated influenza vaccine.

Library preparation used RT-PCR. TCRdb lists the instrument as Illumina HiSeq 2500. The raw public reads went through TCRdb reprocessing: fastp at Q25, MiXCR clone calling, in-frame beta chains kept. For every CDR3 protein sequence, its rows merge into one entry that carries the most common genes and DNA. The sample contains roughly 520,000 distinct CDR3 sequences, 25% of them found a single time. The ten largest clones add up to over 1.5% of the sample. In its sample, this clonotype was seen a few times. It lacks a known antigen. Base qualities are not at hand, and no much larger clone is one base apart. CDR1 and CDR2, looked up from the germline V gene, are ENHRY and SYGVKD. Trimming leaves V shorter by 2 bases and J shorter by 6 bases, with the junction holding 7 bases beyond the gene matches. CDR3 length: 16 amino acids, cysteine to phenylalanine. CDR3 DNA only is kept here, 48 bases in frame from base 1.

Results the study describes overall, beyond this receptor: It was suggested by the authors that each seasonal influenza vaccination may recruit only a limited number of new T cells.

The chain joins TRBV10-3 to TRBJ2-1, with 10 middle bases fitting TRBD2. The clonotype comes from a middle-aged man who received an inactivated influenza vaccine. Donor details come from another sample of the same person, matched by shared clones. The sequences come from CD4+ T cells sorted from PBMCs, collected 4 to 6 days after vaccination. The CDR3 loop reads CAISEGLAGVGNEQFF. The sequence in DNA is TGTGCCATCAGTGAGGGCCTAGCGGGAGTCGGCAATGAGCAGTTCTTC.